These 4 T cell receptor beta chains share one sample of origin, sequenced in a study of shared clonotypes between healthy human individuals. As defined, naive CD8 cells were CD45RO-negative and positively selected for CCR7, with terminally differentiated effector memory CD45RA+ cells excluded. Assay: immunoSEQ multiplex PCR; the TCRdb copy retains only in-frame clones and omits some. There are around 2,000,000 clones in the sample; around 96% occur only once, and more than 0.9% lies in the top ten. Sequencing input: naive CD8+ T cells sorted from blood. These receptor sequences come from a man in his late teens or twenties in good health.

Comments on this clone: One end of the junction varies from germline; a read error may be responsible. V usage is TRBV4-1 and J usage is TRBJ2-3; D ambiguous. Germline lookup yields CDR1 MGHRA and CDR2 YSYEKL. This CDR3 is 16 amino acids long. The CDR3 DNA is TGCGCCAGCAGCCAAGATCCGCTGACCGTCAAGGGCAAAGGAGATTTT. As protein: CASSQDPLTVKGKGDF.

In regard to this clone: In the same sample, other DNA sequences code for this CDR3. The chain uses TRBV6-5 and TRBJ2-5; 12 bases map to TRBD1. V dropped 6 bases and J dropped 5; count of bases not matched to a gene: 7. Germline V CDR1 and CDR2: MNHEY, SVGAGI. The CDR3 is made up of 15 amino acids. In DNA, the CDR3 is TGTGCCAGCAGCACGGGACAGGGGGCAGGGGAGACCCAGTACTTC. Encoded protein: CASSTGQGAGETQYF.

This clone was recorded only once. V gene TRBV5-4 combines with J gene TRBJ2-7, with D maybe TRBD1 (6 bases). Germline V CDR1 and CDR2: SGHNT, YYREEE (reference sequence). V lost 0 bases, J lost 7 bases, and 14 bases lay in between. The CDR3 has 14 residues. This chain's CDR3 is CASSLAGSRGEQYF. The CDR3 nucleotides are TGTGCCAGCAGCTTGGCCGGTAGTAGGGGGGAGCAGTACTTC.

The chain has TRBV2 and TRBJ1-5, with D hard to call. This CDR3 has 13 amino acids. The germline V gene has CDR1 SNHLY and CDR2 FYNNEI. V was shortened by 4 bases and J by 0 bases, with 4 bases between the two germline ends. The CDR3: CASSVSSNQPQHF. The CDR3 DNA sequence: TGTGCCAGCAGTGTAAGTAGCAATCAGCCCCAGCATTTT. The whole variable domain, remainder taken from reference TRBV2 and TRBJ1-5, is EPEVTQTPSHQVTQMGQEVILRCVPISNHLYFYWYRQILGQKVEFLVSFYNNEISEKSEIFDDQFSVERPDGSNFTLKIRSTKLEDSAMYFCASSVSSNQPQHFGDGTRLSIL.